A selection of T cell receptor beta chains follows, all from one sample in a study of early T cells in non-severe SARS-CoV-2 infection. TCRdb processed the 5' RACE reads anew with MiXCR; each CDR3 protein has one entry. The profile shows some 90,000 distinct CDR3 sequences, 14% to 15% of them singletons. Sequencing was done on a sample of whole blood. The receptors derive from an adult who was a healthcare worker with PCR-confirmed SARS-CoV-2 infection or an uninfected control (not recorded which). CDR3s include the opening cysteine and the closing phenylalanine or tryptophan. D genes are given only for firm matches. Size tells how often a clone was seen (once, few, many) or the class of an expanded clone, and some rows leave it out.

j_gene,d_gene,abundance,v_gene,CDR3aa,CDR3nt
TRBJ2-5,-,many,TRBV2,CASSESLGAGETQYF,TGTGCCAGCAGTGAGAGTCTAGGGGCAGGGGAGACCCAGTACTTC
TRBJ2-7,TRBD2,many,TRBV27,CASGRERYEQYF,TGTGCCTCAGGGAGGGAACGGTACGAGCAGTACTTC
TRBJ1-6,-,-,TRBV6-5,CASSYSGLRDSPLHF,TGTGCCAGCAGTTACTCAGGGCTTCGGGATTCACCCCTCCACTTT
TRBJ2-6,-,-,TRBV4-3,CASSQEPTTGVFAGANVLTF,TGCGCCAGCAGCCAAGAACCCACTACAGGCGTCTTCGCTGGGGCCAACGTCCTGACTTTC
TRBJ2-5,TRBD2,few,TRBV5-1,CASSLRASGTQETQYF,TGCGCCAGCAGCTTGAGGGCTAGCGGGACCCAAGAGACCCAGTACTTC
TRBJ2-7,-,many,TRBV6-6,CASSPRQAGEYEQYF,TGTGCCAGCAGTCCTAGACAGGCGGGGGAATACGAGCAGTACTTC
TRBJ2-1,-,few,TRBV18,CASSPLALGGNEQFF,TGTGCCAGCTCGCCGCTAGCTCTTGGGGGTAATGAGCAGTTCTTC
TRBJ2-1,TRBD2,few,TRBV4-1,CASSVGGTNEQFF,TGCGCCAGCAGCGTCGGGGGGACGAATGAGCAGTTCTTC
TRBJ2-7,-,few,TRBV9,CASSAGDKEVQYF,TGTGCCAGCAGCGCCGGGGACAAAGAGGTGCAGTACTTC
TRBJ2-7,-,many,TRBV7-8,CASSLGAASEQYF,TGTGCCAGCAGCTTAGGCGCCGCTTCCGAGCAGTACTTC
TRBJ2-3,-,-,TRBV6-6,CASTSQQGSDRAQYF,TGTGCCAGCACCTCGCAGCAGGGTAGCGATAGAGCGCAGTATTTT
TRBJ2-7,-,-,TRBV6-6,CASSYWGSAEQYF,TGTGCCAGCAGTTATTGGGGATCGGCCGAGCAGTACTTC
TRBJ1-5,-,-,TRBV4-2,CASSQPSDRPNQPQHF,TGTGCCAGCAGCCAACCATCAGACAGGCCAAATCAGCCCCAGCATTTT
TRBJ2-7,-,many,TRBV4-1,CASGNYEQYF,TGCGCCAGCGGTAACTACGAGCAGTACTTC
TRBJ2-3,-,-,TRBV29-1,CSVEGGDTQYF,TGCAGCGTCGAAGGCGGAGATACGCAGTATTTT
TRBJ2-1,TRBD1,-,TRBV7-9,CASSSGSRQGMSYNEQFF,TGTGCCAGCAGCTCCGGATCCAGACAGGGGATGTCCTACAATGAGCAGTTCTTC
TRBJ2-1,TRBD2,few,TRBV19,CASNGRTSLSEQFF,TGTGCCAGTAACGGGAGGACTAGCCTCAGTGAGCAGTTCTTC
TRBJ1-2,-,many,TRBV28,CASREGDGYTF,TGTGCCAGCCGGGAGGGCGATGGCTACACCTTC
TRBJ1-2,TRBD1,-,TRBV28,CASMGQNGGYTF,TGTGCCAGCATGGGACAGAATGGTGGCTACACCTTC
TRBJ2-1,TRBD1,many,TRBV6-4,CASSVGQGVSNEQFF,TGTGCCAGCAGTGTCGGACAGGGGGTAAGCAATGAGCAGTTCTTC
TRBJ1-5,-,many,TRBV28,CASSGATLNQPQHF,TGTGCCAGCAGTGGGGCGACACTCAATCAGCCCCAGCATTTT
TRBJ2-2,-,few,TRBV5-6,CASSLDRNTGELFF,TGTGCCAGCAGCTTGGATAGGAACACCGGGGAGCTGTTTTTT
TRBJ2-7,-,-,TRBV20-1,CSALKGSYEQYF,TGCAGTGCCTTAAAGGGGTCCTACGAGCAGTACTTC
TRBJ2-1,-,-,TRBV19,CASSKRGAGTYNEQFF,TGTGCCAGTAGTAAACGGGGGGCCGGGACCTACAATGAGCAGTTCTTC
TRBJ2-3,TRBD1,many,TRBV5-1,CASSRGQGGTDTQYF,TGCGCCAGCAGCCGAGGACAGGGGGGGACAGATACGCAGTATTTT
TRBJ2-7,TRBD2,few,TRBV28,CASSSMASGSYEQYF,TGTGCCAGCAGTTCTATGGCTAGCGGTTCCTACGAGCAGTACTTC
TRBJ2-7,-,-,TRBV28,CASSLQDEQYF,TGTGCCAGCAGTTTGCAGGACGAGCAGTACTTC
TRBJ2-5,TRBD2,-,TRBV7-6,CASSLLAGGPQETQYF,TGTGCCAGCAGCTTATTAGCGGGAGGGCCTCAAGAGACCCAGTACTTC
TRBJ1-6,-,many,TRBV13,CASSLLRSPLHF,TGTGCCAGCAGCCTCCTCCGGTCACCCCTCCACTTT
TRBJ2-7,TRBD2,few,TRBV20-1,CSANSPGSGRGGSYEQYF,TGCAGTGCTAATTCCCCGGGGAGCGGGAGAGGTGGATCCTACGAGCAGTACTTC
TRBJ1-1,-,-,TRBV18,CASSRLQEVITEAFF,TGTGCCAGCTCACGCCTACAGGAGGTCATAACTGAAGCTTTCTTT
TRBJ1-1,-,-,TRBV5-1,CASNLETMNTEAFF,TGCGCCAGCAACTTGGAGACTATGAACACTGAAGCTTTCTTT
TRBJ2-7,-,few,TRBV6-2/TRBV6-3,CASSYGRGREQYF,TGTGCCAGCAGTTATGGCCGGGGCCGCGAGCAGTACTTC
TRBJ2-7,TRBD2,few,TRBV27,CASSETSGRSYEQYF,TGTGCCAGCAGCGAGACTAGCGGGAGGTCCTACGAGCAGTACTTC
TRBJ1-2,-,few,TRBV28,CASNGEGSYGYTF,TGTGCCAGCAATGGTGAGGGGTCCTATGGCTACACCTTC
TRBJ2-6,-,-,TRBV20-1,CSARSSGANVLTF,TGCAGTGCCCGGAGCTCTGGGGCCAACGTCCTGACTTTC
TRBJ2-7,-,-,TRBV20-1,CSARDRVYEQYF,TGCAGTGCTAGAGATCGAGTATACGAGCAGTACTTC
TRBJ1-1,-,-,TRBV28,CASSYASRGANTEAFF,TGTGCCAGCAGTTATGCTTCGAGGGGGGCGAACACTGAAGCTTTCTTT
TRBJ1-1,-,few,TRBV9,CASSAEDTEAFF,TGTGCCAGCAGCGCAGAGGACACTGAAGCTTTCTTT
TRBJ1-1,-,-,TRBV2,CASSPRWIVLPNTEAFF,TGTGCCAGCAGCCCCCGGTGGATTGTGCTCCCAAACACTGAAGCTTTCTTT
TRBJ1-2,TRBD1,few,TRBV18,CASSGEQGVGYTF,TGTGCCAGCTCAGGGGAGCAGGGGGTCGGCTACACCTTC
TRBJ2-2,-,few,TRBV9,CASSIRTDTGELFF,TGTGCCAGCAGCATACGGACAGACACCGGGGAGCTGTTTTTT
TRBJ2-1,TRBD2,few,TRBV29-1,CSVVPREGNEQFF,TGCAGCGTTGTCCCGCGGGAGGGCAATGAGCAGTTCTTC